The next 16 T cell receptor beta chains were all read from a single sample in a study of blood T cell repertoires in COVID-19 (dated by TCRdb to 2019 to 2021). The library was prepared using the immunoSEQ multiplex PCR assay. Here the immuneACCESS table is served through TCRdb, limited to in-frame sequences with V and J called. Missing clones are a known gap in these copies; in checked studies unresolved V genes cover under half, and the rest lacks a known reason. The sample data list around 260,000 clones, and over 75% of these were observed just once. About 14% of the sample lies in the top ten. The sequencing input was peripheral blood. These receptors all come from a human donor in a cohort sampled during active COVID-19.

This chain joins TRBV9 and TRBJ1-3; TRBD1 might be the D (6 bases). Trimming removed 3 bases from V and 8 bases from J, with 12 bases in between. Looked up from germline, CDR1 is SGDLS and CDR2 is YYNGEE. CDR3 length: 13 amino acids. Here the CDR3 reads CASSAQGRDTIYF. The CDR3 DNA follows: TGTGCCAGCAGCGCCCAGGGGCGAGACACCATATATTTT.

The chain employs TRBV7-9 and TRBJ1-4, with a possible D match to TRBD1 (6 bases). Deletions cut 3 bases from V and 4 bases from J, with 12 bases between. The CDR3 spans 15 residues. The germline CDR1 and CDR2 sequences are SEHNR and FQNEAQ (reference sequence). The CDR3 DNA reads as TGTGCCAGCAGCTTTGCGCAGGGGTATAATGAAAAACTGTTTTTT. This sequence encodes CASSFAQGYNEKLFF.

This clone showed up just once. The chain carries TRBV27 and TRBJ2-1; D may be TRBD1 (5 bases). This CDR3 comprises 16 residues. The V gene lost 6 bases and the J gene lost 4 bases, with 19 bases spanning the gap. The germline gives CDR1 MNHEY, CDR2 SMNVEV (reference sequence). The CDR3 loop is CASRGASDSHYNEQFF. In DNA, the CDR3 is TGTGCCAGCAGAGGCGCGTCCGACAGTCATTACAATGAGCAGTTCTTC.

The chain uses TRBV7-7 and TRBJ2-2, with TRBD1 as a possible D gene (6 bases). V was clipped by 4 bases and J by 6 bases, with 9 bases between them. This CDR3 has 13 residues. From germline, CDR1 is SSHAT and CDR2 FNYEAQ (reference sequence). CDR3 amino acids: CASSSHRAGELFF. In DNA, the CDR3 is TGTGCCAGCAGCTCGCACAGGGCCGGGGAGCTGTTTTTT.

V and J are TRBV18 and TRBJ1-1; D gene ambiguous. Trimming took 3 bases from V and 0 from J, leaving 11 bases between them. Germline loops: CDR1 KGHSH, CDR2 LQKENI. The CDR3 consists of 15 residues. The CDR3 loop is CASSPTHSVNTEAFF. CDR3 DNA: TGTGCCAGCTCACCCACGCACAGTGTGAACACTGAAGCTTTCTTT.

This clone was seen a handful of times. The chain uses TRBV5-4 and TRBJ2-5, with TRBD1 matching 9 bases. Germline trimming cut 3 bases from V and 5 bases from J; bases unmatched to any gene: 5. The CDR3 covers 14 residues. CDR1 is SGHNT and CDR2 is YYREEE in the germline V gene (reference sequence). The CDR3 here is CASSWDRAGETQYF. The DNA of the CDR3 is TGTGCCAGCAGCTGGGACAGGGCGGGTGAGACCCAGTACTTC. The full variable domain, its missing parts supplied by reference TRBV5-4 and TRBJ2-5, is ETGVTQSPTHLIKTRGQQVTLRCSSQSGHNTVSWYQQALGQGPQFIFQYYREEENGRGNFPPRFSGLQFPNYSSELNVNALELDDSALYLCASSWDRAGETQYFGPGTRLLVL.

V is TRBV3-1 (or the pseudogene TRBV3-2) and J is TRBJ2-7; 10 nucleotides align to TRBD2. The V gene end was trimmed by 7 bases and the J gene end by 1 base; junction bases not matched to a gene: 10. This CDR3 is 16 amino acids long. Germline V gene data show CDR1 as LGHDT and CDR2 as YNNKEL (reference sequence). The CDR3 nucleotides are TGTGCCAGCATTGGACTAGCGGACCAATCTTCCTACGAGCAGTACTTC. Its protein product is CASIGLADQSSYEQYF.

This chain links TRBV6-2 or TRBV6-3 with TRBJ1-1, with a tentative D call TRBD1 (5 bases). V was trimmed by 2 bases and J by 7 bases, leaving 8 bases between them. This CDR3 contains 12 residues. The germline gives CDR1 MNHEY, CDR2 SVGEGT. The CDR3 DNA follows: TGTGCCAGCAGTTACGGCAGGGTTGAAGCTTTCTTT. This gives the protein CASSYGRVEAFF.

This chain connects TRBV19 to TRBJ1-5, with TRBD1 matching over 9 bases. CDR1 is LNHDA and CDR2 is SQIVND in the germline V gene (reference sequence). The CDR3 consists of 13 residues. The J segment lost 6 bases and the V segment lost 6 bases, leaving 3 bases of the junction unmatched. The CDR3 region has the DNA TGTGCCAGTAGGGGACAGGGACGTCAGCCCCAGCATTTT. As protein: CASRGQGRQPQHF.

The CDR3 DNA is TGCGCCAGCAGCTTGGGCGGGAGTGCGAATGAGCAGTTCTTC. As protein: CASSLGGSANEQFF. V is TRBV5-1 and J is TRBJ2-1; 7 bases are a match to TRBD2. The CDR3 totals 14 residues. The V and J ends lost 0 bases and 7 bases, in that order; junction bases with no gene match: 4. Looked up from germline, CDR1 is SGHRS and CDR2 is YFSETQ.

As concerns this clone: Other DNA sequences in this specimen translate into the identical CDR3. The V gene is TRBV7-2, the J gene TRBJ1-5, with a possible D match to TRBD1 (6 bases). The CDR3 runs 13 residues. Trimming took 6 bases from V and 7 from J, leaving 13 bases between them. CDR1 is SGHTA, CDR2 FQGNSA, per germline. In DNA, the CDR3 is TGTGCCAGCAGTTGGGACACGGGGCAGCCCCAGCATTTT. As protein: CASSWDTGQPQHF.

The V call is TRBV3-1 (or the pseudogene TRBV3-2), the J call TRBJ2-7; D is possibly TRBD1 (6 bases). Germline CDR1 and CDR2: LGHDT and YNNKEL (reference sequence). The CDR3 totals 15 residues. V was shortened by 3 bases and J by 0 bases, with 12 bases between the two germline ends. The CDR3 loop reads CASSQAGTSSYEQYF. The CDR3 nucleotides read TGTGCCAGCAGCCAGGCCGGGACATCCTCCTACGAGCAGTACTTC.

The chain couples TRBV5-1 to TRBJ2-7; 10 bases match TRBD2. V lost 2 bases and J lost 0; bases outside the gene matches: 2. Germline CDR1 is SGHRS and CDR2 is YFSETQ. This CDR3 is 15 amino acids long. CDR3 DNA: TGCGCCAGCAGCTTCGTAGCGGGAGGCTCCTACGAGCAGTACTTC. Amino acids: CASSFVAGGSYEQYF.

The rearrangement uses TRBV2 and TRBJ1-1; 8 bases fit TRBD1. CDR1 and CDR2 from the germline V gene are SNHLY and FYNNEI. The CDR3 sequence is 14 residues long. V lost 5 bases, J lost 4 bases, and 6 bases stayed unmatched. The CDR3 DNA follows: TGTGCCAGCAGTCCGACAGGGGTGGTCACTGAAGCTTTCTTT. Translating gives CASSPTGVVTEAFF.

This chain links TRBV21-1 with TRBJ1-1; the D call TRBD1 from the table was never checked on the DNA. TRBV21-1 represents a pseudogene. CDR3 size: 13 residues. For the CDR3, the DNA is TGTGCCAGCAACTTAGGGGAGAACACTGAAGCTTTCTTT. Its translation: CASNLGENTEAFF.

CDR3 sequence (DNA): TGTGCCAGCAGCCAAGTTGGGACAGGGTTCTACGAGCAGTACTTC. Translation gives CASSQVGTGFYEQYF. The chain joins TRBV4-2 to TRBJ2-7; TRBD1 matches at 9 bases. The length of the CDR3 is 15 residues. V lost 1 base and J lost 3; bases outside the gene matches: 4. CDR1 and CDR2 from the germline V gene are LGHNA and YNFKEQ.